Listed below are T cell receptor beta chains from one sample, sequenced in a study of vaccination and CD4 T cells after COVID-19. No antigen has been identified for these receptors. TCRdb used MiXCR to reprocess the PCR reads, holding one entry per CDR3 protein. The sample contains about 10,000 distinct CDR3 sequences, 65% to 80% of which appear only once. The sequencing input was CD4+ T cells from blood, cultured in vitro. Receptor source: a human donor who had recovered from COVID-19. CDR3s leave out the opening cysteine and the closing phenylalanine or tryptophan.

j_gene: TRBJ1-2
v_gene: TRBV7-2
CDR3aa: ASSPGQGGGSGYT

j_gene: TRBJ1-3
v_gene: TRBV7-9
CDR3aa: ASSTGSLQAVENTIY

j_gene: TRBJ1-1
v_gene: TRBV7-2
CDR3aa: ASSLVIPNTEAF

j_gene: TRBJ2-3
v_gene: TRBV20-1
CDR3aa: SATRLAGTDTQY

j_gene: TRBJ1-5
v_gene: TRBV6-5
CDR3aa: ASTYPQGYSNQPQH

j_gene: TRBJ1-3
v_gene: TRBV20-1
CDR3aa: SAVRSGNTIY

j_gene: TRBJ1-5
v_gene: TRBV6-2/TRBV6-3
CDR3aa: ASGFVQGRNQPQH

j_gene: TRBJ1-5
v_gene: TRBV28
CDR3aa: ASSLVGRLNQPQH

j_gene: TRBJ2-7
v_gene: TRBV28
CDR3aa: ASSLRLPLY

j_gene: TRBJ2-7
v_gene: TRBV6-1
CDR3aa: ASRGTSGSAYEQY

j_gene: TRBJ2-7
v_gene: TRBV6-5
CDR3aa: ASSWFSDGNYEQY

j_gene: TRBJ2-3
v_gene: TRBV4-2
CDR3aa: ASSQRQLGTDTQY

j_gene: TRBJ2-2
v_gene: TRBV20-1
CDR3aa: SAKQGANTGELF

j_gene: TRBJ1-5
v_gene: TRBV6-1
CDR3aa: ATAAGGSNQPQH

j_gene: TRBJ2-2
v_gene: TRBV20-1
CDR3aa: SARRGGRLRTGELF

j_gene: TRBJ1-6
v_gene: TRBV20-1
CDR3aa: SAMESRQGRSPLH